This record covers a single TCR beta chain. This record comes from a study of blood T cell repertoires in COVID-19. Across the study: Acute and convalescent COVID-19 samples came from the United States, Italy and Spain. Sources were T cells, B-cell-depleted T cells, or PBMCs; the material itself was cDNA or gDNA.

The CDR3 totals 13 residues. Trimming took 6 bases from V and 6 from J, leaving 11 bases between them. Assignments of participants to cohorts depended upon their own reported clinical history. Sequencing was performed with immunoSEQ multiplex PCR; in TCRdb, only in-frame clones are kept and a portion is missing. Of 350,000 to 450,000 clones listed, around 86% are singletons. The sequence derives from a woman between 50 and 59 years old who had recovered from COVID-19. The chain combines TRBV12-3 or TRBV12-4 with TRBJ2-2; the D gene is possibly TRBD2 (6 bases). Source material: PBMCs or T cells enriched from blood (not recorded which). This CDR3 reads CASSLGEAGELFF. CDR3 sequence (DNA): TGTGCCAGCAGCCTCGGGGAGGCCGGGGAGCTGTTTTTT.